This T cell receptor beta chain was sequenced during a study of cytomegalovirus exposure and HLA in healthy donors. With 60 Vbeta and 13 Jbeta primers, the PCR was carried out. This table comes from immunoSEQ multiplex PCR, and its TCRdb copy is limited to in-frame clones, with some not included. Here the sample spans more than 90,000 clones, 78% being singletons. V lost 7 bases to trimming and J lost 9 bases; unmatched junction nucleotides: 10. CDR3 length: 13 residues. The germline CDR1 and CDR2 sequences are SQVTM and ANQGSEA. The chain is built from TRBV29-1 and TRBJ2-1, with TRBD1 matching over 9 bases. The receptor comes from a woman in her forties in good health and CMV-seropositive. Sequencing used PBMCs. The CDR3: CSADRGRSGEQFF. The CDR3, as DNA: TGCAGCGCAGACAGGGGGAGAAGTGGTGAGCAGTTCTTC.